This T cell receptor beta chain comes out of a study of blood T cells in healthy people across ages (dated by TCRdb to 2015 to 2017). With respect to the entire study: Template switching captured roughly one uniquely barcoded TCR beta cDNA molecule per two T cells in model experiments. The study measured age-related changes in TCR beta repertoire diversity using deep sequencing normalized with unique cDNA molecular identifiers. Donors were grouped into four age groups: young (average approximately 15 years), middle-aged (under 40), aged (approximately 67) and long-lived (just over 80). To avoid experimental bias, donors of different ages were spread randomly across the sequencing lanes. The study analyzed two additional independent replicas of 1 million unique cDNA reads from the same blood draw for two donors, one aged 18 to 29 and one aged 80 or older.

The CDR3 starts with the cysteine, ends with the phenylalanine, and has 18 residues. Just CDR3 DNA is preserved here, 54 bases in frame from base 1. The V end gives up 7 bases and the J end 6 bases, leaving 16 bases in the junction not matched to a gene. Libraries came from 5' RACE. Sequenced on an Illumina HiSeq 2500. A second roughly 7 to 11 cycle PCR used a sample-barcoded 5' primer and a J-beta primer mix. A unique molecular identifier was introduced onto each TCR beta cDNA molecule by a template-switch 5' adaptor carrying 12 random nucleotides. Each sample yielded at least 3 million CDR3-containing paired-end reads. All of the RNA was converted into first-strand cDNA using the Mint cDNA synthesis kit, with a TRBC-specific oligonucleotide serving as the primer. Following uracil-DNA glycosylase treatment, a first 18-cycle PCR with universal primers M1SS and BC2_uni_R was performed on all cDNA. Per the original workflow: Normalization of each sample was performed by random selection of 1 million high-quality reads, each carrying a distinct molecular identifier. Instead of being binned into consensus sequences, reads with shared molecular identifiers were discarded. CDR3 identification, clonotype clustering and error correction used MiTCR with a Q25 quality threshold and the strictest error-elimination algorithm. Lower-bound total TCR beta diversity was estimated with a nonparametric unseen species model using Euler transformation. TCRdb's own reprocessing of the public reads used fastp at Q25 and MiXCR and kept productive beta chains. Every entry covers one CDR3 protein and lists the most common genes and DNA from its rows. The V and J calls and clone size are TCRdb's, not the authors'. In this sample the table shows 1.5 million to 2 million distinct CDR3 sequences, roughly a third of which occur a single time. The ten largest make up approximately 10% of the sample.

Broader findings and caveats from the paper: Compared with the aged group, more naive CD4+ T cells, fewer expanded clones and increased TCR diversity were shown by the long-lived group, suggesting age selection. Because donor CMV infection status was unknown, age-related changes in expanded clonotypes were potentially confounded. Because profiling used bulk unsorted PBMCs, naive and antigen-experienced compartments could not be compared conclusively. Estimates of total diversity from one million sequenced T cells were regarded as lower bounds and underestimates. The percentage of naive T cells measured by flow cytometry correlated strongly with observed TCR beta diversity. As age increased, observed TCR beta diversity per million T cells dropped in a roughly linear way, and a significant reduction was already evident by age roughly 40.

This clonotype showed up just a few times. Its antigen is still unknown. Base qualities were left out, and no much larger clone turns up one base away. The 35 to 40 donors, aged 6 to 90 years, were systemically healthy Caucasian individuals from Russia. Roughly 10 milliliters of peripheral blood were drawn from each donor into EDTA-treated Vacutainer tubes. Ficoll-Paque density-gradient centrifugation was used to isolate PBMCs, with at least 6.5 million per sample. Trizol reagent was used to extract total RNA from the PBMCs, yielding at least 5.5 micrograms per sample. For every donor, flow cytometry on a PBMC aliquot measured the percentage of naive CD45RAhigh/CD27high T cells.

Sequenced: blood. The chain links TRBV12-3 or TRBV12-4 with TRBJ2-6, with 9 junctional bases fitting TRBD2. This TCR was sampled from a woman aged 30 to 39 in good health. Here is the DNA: TGTGCCAGCATCACTTCGCGGACTAGCGCCTCGGAGGCCAACGTCCTGACTTTC. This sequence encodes CASITSRTSASEANVLTF.